The sequence of this TCR beta chain was determined in a study of T cell repertoires in cytomegalovirus infection. Details on this clonotype: Its antigen is unidentified.

The CDR3 is 15 amino acids. Germline V gene lookup returns CDR1 MDHEN and CDR2 SYDVKM. The V and J ends lost 6 bases and 2 bases, in that order; junction bases with no gene match: 10. TCRdb ran MiXCR on the reads and lists one entry per CDR3 protein. The sample has tens of thousands of distinct CDR3 sequences; roughly a fifth are singletons. The receptor's source is a human donor in good health (CMV status not recorded). Some clones in this sample may be carry-over from other donors' samples. The J gene is TRBJ2-7, the V gene TRBV28; 7 nucleotides line up with TRBD2. The sequencing here drew on CD8+ T cells from cultured PBMCs, taken from culture after CMV antigen stimulation. CDR3 DNA sequence: TGTGCCAGCAGAAAGTGGCTAGCGGAGCCCTACGAGCAGTACTTC. Its protein product is CASRKWLAEPYEQYF.